This TCR beta chain was profiled in a study of T cell responses to AZD1222 COVID-19 vaccine. On this clone: What it binds is not known.

Germline values: CDR1 SNHLY, CDR2 FYNNEI. The ends were cut back, 5 bases at V and 4 bases at J, with 15 bases in the middle. The CDR3 contains 15 residues. Clones were sequenced by immunoSEQ multiplex PCR, and TCRdb holds only the in-frame ones, with some missing. The sample records some 150,000 clones, 80% to 90% being singletons. Findings of the study overall: CD4 TCRs covered the whole spike, strongest at regions 160-218 and 743-854.

Sequenced material: peripheral blood, taken on day 0 of AZD1222 vaccination. This TCR derives from an adult in good health. This sequence joins TRBV2 and TRBJ1-5; D perhaps matches TRBD1 (5 bases). CDR3 nucleotides: TGTGCCAGCAGTTTCGAGACCGGGACTAATCAGCCCCAGCATTTT. Its translation is CASSFETGTNQPQHF.